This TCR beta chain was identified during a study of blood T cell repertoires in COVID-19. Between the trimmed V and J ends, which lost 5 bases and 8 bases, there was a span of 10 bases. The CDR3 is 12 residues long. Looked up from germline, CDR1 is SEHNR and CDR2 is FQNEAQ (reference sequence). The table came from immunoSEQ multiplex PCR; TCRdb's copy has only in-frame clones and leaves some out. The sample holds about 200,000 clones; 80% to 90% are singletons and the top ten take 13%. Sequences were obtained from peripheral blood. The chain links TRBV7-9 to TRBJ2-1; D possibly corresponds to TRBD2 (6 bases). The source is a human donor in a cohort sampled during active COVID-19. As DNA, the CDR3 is TGTGCCAGCAGCCACGGGGGAGATGAGCAGTTCTTC. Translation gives CASSHGGDEQFF.